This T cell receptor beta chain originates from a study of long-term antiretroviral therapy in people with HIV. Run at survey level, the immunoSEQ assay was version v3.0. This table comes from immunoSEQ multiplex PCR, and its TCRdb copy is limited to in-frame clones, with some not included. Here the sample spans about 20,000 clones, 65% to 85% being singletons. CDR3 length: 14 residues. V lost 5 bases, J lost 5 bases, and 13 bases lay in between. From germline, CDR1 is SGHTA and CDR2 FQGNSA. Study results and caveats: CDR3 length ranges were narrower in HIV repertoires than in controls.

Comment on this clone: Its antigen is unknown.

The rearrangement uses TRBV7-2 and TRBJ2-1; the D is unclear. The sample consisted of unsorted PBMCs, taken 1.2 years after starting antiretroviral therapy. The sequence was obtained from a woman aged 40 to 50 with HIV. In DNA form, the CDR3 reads TGTGCCAGCAGCCCCTTGACTCAGGACAATGAGCAGTTCTTC. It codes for CASSPLTQDNEQFF.